The clone carrying this T cell receptor (beta chain) was detected only a few times. Its cognate antigen is unknown. The data belong to a study of post-analysis software for immune sequencing data. Study information: Clinical courses comprised relapsing-remitting, secondary progressive and progressive-relapsing multiple sclerosis. Study-wide points: There were five TRBV segments more frequent in patients than controls, and TRBV5-6, TRBV5-1 and TRBV20-1 were among them.

The TCR beta cDNA libraries contained unique molecular identifiers. TCRdb re-analysed the PCR reads in MiXCR, keeping a single row per CDR3 protein. This table has roughly 410,000 distinct CDR3 sequences, roughly 35% appearing once. This CDR3 comprises 14 residues. The germline V and J ends were trimmed by 0 bases and 6 bases, with 6 bases remaining between them. CDR1 LGHNA and CDR2 YNFKEQ come from the germline V gene. Sequenced sample: blood. This clonotype originated in a girl between 5 and 17 years old with multiple sclerosis. J is TRBJ1-6 and V is TRBV4-2; no definite D call. The CDR3 sequence: CASSQDAINSPLHF. The CDR3 nucleotides read TGTGCCAGCAGCCAAGATGCAATTAATTCACCCCTCCACTTT.